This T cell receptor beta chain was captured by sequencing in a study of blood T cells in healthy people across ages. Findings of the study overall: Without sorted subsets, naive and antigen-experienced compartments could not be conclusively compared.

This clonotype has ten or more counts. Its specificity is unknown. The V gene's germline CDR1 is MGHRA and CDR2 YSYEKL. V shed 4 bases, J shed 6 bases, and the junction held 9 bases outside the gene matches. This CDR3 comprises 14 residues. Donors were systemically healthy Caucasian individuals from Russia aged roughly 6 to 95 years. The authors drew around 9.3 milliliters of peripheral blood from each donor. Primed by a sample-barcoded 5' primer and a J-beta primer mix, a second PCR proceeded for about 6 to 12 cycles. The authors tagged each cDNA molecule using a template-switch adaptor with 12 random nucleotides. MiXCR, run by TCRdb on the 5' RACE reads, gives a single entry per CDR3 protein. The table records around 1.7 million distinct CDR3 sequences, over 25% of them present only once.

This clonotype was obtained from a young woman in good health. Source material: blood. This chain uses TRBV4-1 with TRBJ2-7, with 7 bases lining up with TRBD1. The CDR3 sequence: CASSLIDRVGEQYF. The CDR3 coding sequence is TGCGCCAGCAGCCTTATTGACAGGGTTGGCGAGCAGTACTTC.